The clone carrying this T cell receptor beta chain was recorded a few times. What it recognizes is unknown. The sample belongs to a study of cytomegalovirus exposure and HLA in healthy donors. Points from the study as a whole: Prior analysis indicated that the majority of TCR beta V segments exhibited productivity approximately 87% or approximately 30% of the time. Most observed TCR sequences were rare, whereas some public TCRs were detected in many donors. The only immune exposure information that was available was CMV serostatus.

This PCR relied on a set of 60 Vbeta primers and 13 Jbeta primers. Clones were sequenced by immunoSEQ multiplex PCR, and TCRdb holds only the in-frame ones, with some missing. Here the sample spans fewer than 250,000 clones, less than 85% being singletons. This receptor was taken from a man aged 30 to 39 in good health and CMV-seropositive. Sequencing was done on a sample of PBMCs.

The CDR3 coding sequence is TGTGCCAGCAGCCAAGCGGAGGGTGCGGGCACCGGGGAGCTGTTTTTT. Translation: CASSQAEGAGTGELFF. The chain is built from TRBV4-2 and TRBJ2-2; maybe TRBD2 (6 bases). The CDR3 spans 16 residues. Between the trimmed V and J ends, which lost 1 base and 4 bases, there was a span of 13 bases. Germline assignment: CDR1 LGHNA and CDR2 YNFKEQ.